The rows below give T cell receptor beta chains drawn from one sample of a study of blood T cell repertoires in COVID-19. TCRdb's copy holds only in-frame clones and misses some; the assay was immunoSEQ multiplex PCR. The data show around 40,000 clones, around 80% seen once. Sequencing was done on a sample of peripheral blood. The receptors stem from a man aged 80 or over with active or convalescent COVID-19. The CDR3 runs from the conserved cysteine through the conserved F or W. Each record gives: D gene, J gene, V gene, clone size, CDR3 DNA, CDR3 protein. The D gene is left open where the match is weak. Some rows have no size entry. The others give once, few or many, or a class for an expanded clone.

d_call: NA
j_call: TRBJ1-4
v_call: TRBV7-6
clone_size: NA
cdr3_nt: TGTGCCAGCAGCCACGGGGACATTAATGAAAAACTGTTTTTT
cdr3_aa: CASSHGDINEKLFF

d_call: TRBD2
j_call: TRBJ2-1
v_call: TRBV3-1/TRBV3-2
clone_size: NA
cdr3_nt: TGTGCCAGCAGCCAACCAGGACTAGCGGGAGGCCGCAATGAGCAGTTCTTC
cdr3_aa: CASSQPGLAGGRNEQFF

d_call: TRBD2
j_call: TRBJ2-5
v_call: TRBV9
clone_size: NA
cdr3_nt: TGTGCCAGCAGCGGTAGCGGGACGAGCGAAGAGACCCAGTACTTC
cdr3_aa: CASSGSGTSEETQYF

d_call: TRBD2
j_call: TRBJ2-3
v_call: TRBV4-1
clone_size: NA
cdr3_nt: TGCGCCAGCAGTGCACTAGCGGCTAGCACAGATACGCAGTATTTT
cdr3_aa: CASSALAASTDTQYF

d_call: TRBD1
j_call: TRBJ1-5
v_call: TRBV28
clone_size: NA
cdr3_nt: TGTGCCAGCAGTCGCAAACCCGGACAGGTCAATCAGCCCCAGCATTTT
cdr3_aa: CASSRKPGQVNQPQHF

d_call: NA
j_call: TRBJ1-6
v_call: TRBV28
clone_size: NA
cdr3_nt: TGTGCCAGCAGTTTTCGGACAGCCCACTATAATTCACCCCTCCACTTT
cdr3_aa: CASSFRTAHYNSPLHF

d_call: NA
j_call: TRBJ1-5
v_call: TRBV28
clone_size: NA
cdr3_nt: TGTGCCAGCAGTTTAGATCTCAACGGCGGATATGGCAATCAGCCCCAGCATTTT
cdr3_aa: CASSLDLNGGYGNQPQHF

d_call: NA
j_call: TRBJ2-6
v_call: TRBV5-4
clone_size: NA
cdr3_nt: TGTGCCAGCAGCTTCTCCCAGGGGCGAGTTGGGGCCAACGTCCTGACTTTC
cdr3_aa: CASSFSQGRVGANVLTF

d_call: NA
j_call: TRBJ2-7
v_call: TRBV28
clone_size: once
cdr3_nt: TGTGCCAGCAGGCCGGGTTCCTCCTACGAGCAGTACTTC
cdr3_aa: CASRPGSSYEQYF

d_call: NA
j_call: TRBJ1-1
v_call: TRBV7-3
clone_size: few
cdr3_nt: TGTGCCAGTATAAACACTGAAGCTTTCTTT
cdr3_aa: CASINTEAFF

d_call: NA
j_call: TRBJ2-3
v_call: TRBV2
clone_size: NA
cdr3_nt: TGTGCCAGCAGTCTCGGCGGGGATACGCAGTATTTT
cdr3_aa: CASSLGGDTQYF

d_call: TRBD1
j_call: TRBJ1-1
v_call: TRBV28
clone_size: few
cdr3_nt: TGTGCCAGCAGTTCTCTGTCCCAGGGGGCCAGGAACACTGAAGCTTTCTTT
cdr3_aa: CASSSLSQGARNTEAFF

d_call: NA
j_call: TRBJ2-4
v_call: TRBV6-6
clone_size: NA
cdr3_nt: TGTGCCAGCAGCCCCGGGACTTTAGCCAAAAACATTCAGTACTTC
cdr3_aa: CASSPGTLAKNIQYF

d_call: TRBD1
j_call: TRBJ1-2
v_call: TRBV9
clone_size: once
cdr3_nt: TGTGCCAGCAGCGTAGGCCCCGGGACAGGGCCTTTTGGCTACACCTTC
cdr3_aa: CASSVGPGTGPFGYTF

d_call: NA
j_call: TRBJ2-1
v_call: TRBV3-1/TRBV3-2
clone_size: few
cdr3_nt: TGTGCCAGCAGCCAAGACTGGCGCGGGGTCAATGAGCAGTTCTTC
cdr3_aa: CASSQDWRGVNEQFF

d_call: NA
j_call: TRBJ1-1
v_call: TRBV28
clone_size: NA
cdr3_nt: TGTGCCAGCAGCTGGGGCCTGAACACTGAAGCTTTCTTT
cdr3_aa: CASSWGLNTEAFF

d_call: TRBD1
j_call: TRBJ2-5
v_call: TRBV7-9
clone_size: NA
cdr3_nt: TGTGCCAGCAGCCGGGACAGGGGGCAGGGAGAGACCCAGTACTTC
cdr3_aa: CASSRDRGQGETQYF

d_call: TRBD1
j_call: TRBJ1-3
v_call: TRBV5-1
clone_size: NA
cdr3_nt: TGCGCCAGCAGCATGGCCGGGACAGGGGGCGGAAACACCATATATTTT
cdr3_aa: CASSMAGTGGGNTIYF

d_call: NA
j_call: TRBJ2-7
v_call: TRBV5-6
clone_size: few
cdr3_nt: TGTGCCAGCAGCGCCGACATCTCCTACGAGCAGTACTTC
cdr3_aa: CASSADISYEQYF

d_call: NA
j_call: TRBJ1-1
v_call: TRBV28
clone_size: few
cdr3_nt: TGTGCCAGCAGTTTACAACAGGGACGAGGTGAAGCTTTCTTT
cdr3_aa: CASSLQQGRGEAFF

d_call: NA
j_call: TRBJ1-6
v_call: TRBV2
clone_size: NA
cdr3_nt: TGTGCCAGCAGTGAAAGGCAGGGGTCTTTTTCACCCCTCCACTTT
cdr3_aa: CASSERQGSFSPLHF

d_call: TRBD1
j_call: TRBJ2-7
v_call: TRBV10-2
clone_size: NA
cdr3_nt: TGCGCCAGCATTTCGACAGGGGCTGGATACGAGCAGTACTTC
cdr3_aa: CASISTGAGYEQYF

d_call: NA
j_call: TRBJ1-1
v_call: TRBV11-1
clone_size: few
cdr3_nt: TGTGCCAGCAGCTTACAGGGTGTTGAGACTGAAGCTTTCTTT
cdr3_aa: CASSLQGVETEAFF

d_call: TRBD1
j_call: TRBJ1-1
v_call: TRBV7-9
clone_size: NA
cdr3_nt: TGTGCCAGCAGCTTAGTGCAGGGGGCGAACACTGAAGCTTTCTTT
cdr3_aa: CASSLVQGANTEAFF

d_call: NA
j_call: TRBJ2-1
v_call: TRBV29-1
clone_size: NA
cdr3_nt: TGCAGCGTTGAGACTGTCACCTCCTACAATGAGCAGTTCTTC
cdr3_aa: CSVETVTSYNEQFF

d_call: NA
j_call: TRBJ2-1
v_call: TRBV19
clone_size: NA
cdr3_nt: TGTGCCAGTAGTGGTCCGGGTCCAAGCGAGCAGTTCTTC
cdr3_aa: CASSGPGPSEQFF

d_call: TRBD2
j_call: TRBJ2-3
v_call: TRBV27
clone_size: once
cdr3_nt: TGTGCCAGCAGTCCTTTTAGCGGGAGCCTCTCAGATACGCAGTATTTT
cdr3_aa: CASSPFSGSLSDTQYF

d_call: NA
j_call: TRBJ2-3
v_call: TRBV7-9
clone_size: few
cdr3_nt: TGTGCCAGCAGCTTAATCGGGATAGCGGCAGATACGCAGTATTTT
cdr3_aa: CASSLIGIAADTQYF

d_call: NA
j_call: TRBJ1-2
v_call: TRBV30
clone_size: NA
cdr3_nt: TGTGCCTGGAGCGGTTTTAGGAACCCTGGGCAGGGTGGCTACACCTTC
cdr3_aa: CAWSGFRNPGQGGYTF

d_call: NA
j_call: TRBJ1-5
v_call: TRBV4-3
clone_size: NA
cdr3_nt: TGCGCCAGCAGCCGAGAGCCGGGGAGCAATCAGCCCCAGCATTTT
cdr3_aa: CASSREPGSNQPQHF

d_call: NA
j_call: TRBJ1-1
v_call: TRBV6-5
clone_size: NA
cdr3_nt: TGTGCCAGCAGCACAGGGCACACTGAAGCTTTCTTT
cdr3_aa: CASSTGHTEAFF

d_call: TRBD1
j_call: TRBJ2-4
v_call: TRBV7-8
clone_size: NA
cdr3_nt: TGTGCCAGCAGCTTCCGACAGGGCAACATTCAGTACTTC
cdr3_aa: CASSFRQGNIQYF

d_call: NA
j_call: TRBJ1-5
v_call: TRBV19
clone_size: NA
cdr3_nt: TGTGCCAGTAGTATAGCAGTTACACAGCCCCAGCATTTT
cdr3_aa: CASSIAVTQPQHF

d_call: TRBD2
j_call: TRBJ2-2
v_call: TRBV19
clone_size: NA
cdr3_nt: TGTGCCAGTTTTGTCGCGGGAGAGAGCGGGGAGCTGTTTTTT
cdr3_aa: CASFVAGESGELFF

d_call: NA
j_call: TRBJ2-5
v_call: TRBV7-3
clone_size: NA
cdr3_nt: TGTGCCAGCAGCAAGACAGCAGAAGAGACCCAGTACTTC
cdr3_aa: CASSKTAEETQYF

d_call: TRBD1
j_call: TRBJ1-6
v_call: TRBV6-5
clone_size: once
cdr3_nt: TGTGCCAGCAGCCGGGACAGGGTTTCACCCCTCCACTTT
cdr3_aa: CASSRDRVSPLHF

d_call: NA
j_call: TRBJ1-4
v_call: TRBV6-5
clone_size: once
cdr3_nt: TGTGCCAGCAGGCACAGGATCTTTAATGAAAAACTGTTTTTT
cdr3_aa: CASRHRIFNEKLFF

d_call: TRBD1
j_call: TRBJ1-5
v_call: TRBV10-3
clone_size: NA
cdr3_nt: TGTGCCATCAGTGAGTTGCGGGACAGGGAAATAAGCAATCAGCCCCAGCATTTT
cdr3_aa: CAISELRDREISNQPQHF

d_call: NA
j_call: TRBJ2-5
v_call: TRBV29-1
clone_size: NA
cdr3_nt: TGCAGCGTTGTTCTAGGCGGGAAGGCCCAAGAGACCCAGTACTTC
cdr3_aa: CSVVLGGKAQETQYF

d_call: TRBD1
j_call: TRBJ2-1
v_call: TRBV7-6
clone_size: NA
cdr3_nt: TGTGCCAGCAGCACCGGGACAGGGGGCCTCACTGAGCAGTTCTTC
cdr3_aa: CASSTGTGGLTEQFF

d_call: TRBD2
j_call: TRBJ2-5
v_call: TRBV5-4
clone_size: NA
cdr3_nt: TGTGCCAGCAGCGGAGCGGGGGGTCAACAAGAGACCCAGTACTTC
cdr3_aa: CASSGAGGQQETQYF

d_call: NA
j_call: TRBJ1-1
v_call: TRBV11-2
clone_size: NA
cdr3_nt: TGTGCCAGCAGCCCTCGACAGAACACTGAAGCTTTCTTT
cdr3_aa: CASSPRQNTEAFF

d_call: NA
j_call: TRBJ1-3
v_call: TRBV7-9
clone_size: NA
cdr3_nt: TGTGCCAGCAGTCCAACCAGGGGCTCTGGAAACACCATATATTTT
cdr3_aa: CASSPTRGSGNTIYF

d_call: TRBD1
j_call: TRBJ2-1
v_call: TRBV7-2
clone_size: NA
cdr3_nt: TGTGCCAGCAGCCCCTCCGGGACAGGGGGGTACAATGAGCAGTTCTTC
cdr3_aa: CASSPSGTGGYNEQFF

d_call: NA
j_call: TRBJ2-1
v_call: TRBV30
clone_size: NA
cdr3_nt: TGTGCCTGGAGTCCCCTTCAGGGTTACAATGAGCAGTTCTTC
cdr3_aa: CAWSPLQGYNEQFF

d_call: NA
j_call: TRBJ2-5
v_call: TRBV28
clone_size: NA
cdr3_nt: TGTGCCAGCAGTTCCCCGAGAGAGACCCAGTACTTC
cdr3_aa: CASSSPRETQYF

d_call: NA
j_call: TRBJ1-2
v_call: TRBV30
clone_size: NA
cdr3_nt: TGTGCCTCCCCAGGTGCGGGACACTATGGCTACACCTTC
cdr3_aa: CASPGAGHYGYTF